Following are 25 T cell receptor beta chains from one sample sequenced in a study of blood T cell repertoires in COVID-19. Measured with immunoSEQ multiplex PCR; TCRdb has only the in-frame clones, and not every one. The data show roughly 80,000 clones, 70% to 90% seen once. The sequencing input was peripheral blood. The receptors were sampled from a woman in her 70s with acute or convalescent COVID-19.

V and J are TRBV6-5 and TRBJ2-7, with D perhaps matching TRBD1 (6 bases). Trimming shortened V by 10 bases and J by 3 bases, and 13 bases separated the two germline ends. The germline gives CDR1 MNHEY, CDR2 SVGAGI. The length of the CDR3 is 12 residues. CDR3 residues: CATSGQRYEQYV. The CDR3 nucleotides read TGTGCCACCTCCGGACAGCGCTACGAGCAGTACGTC.

The rearrangement uses TRBV24-1 and TRBJ2-3; 15 bases align to TRBD2. Germline loops: CDR1 KGHDR, CDR2 SFDVKD. This CDR3 spans 20 amino acids. J was trimmed by 0 bases and V by 4 bases; bases with no gene match: 10. The CDR3 DNA reads TGTGCCACCAGTGACCCAGGACTAGCGGGGGGGCTCCCTAGCACAGATACGCAGTATTTT. This gives the protein CATSDPGLAGGLPSTDTQYF.

The rearrangement links TRBV6-2 or TRBV6-3 to TRBJ1-1; tentatively, D is TRBD1 (6 bases). Germline CDR1 is MNHEY and CDR2 is SVGEGT. V was trimmed by 0 bases and J by 9 bases, leaving 14 bases between them. The CDR3 has 14 residues. The CDR3: CASSYSRFRDKAFF. CDR3 DNA: TGTGCCAGCAGTTACTCGAGGTTTCGGGACAAAGCTTTCTTT.

This clone was seen once. V and J are TRBV5-1 and TRBJ2-5; D is unresolved. The ends were cut back, 4 bases at V and 0 bases at J, with 10 bases in the middle. The CDR3 has 14 residues. Germline CDR1 and CDR2: SGHRS and YFSETQ. The CDR3 nucleotides read TGCGCCAGCAGCGGCGGCCAGTACCAAGAGACCCAGTACTTC. This sequence encodes CASSGGQYQETQYF.

J is TRBJ2-1 and V is TRBV7-9, with 12 bases identical to TRBD1. The V and J ends lost 3 bases and 10 bases, in that order; junction bases with no gene match: 10. This CDR3 is built from 16 residues. Looked up from germline, CDR1 is SEHNR and CDR2 is FQNEAQ (reference sequence). Here the CDR3 reads CASSLRDRGQISEQFF. In nucleotides, the CDR3 is TGTGCCAGCAGCTTGAGGGACAGGGGGCAAATAAGCGAGCAGTTCTTC.

The chain couples TRBV6-5 to TRBJ1-1; possible D gene TRBD1, 6 bases. Germline CDR1 and CDR2: MNHEY and SVGAGI. CDR3 size: 14 residues. The ends were cut back, 6 bases at V and 0 bases at J, with 11 bases in the middle. The CDR3 nucleotides are TGTGCCAGCAGGTGGACAGATTTGAACACTGAAGCTTTCTTT. Protein product: CASRWTDLNTEAFF.

The chain couples TRBV7-6 to TRBJ2-2; 10 nucleotides line up with TRBD2. The V segment lost 2 bases and the J segment 1 base; nucleotides outside the gene matches: 1. CDR1 is SGHVS and CDR2 is FNYEAQ in the germline V gene. The CDR3 covers 16 residues. CDR3 DNA: TGTGCCAGCAGCTTATGGACTAGCGGGAACACCGGGGAGCTGTTTTTT. It encodes CASSLWTSGNTGELFF. The entire variable domain, with the rest obtained from reference TRBV7-6 and TRBJ2-2, is as follows: GAGVSQSPRYKVTKRGQDVALRCDPISGHVSLYWYRQALGQGPEFLTYFNYEAQQDKSGLPNDRFSAERPEGSISTLTIQRTEQRDSAMYRCASSLWTSGNTGELFFGEGSRLTVL.

The V call is TRBV29-1, the J call TRBJ2-3, with TRBD2 matching over 7 bases. This CDR3 spans 13 amino acids. Germline V gene lookup returns CDR1 SQVTM and CDR2 ANQGSEA. V trimming: 8 bases; J trimming: 6 bases; junction bases outside the gene matches: 11. The CDR3 DNA sequence: TGCAGCCAAATCCAAGCGGGAACGGATACGCAGTATTTT. This encodes CSQIQAGTDTQYF.

This chain links TRBV4-1 with TRBJ2-4, with 16 bases matching TRBD2. Trimming took 3 bases from V and 0 from J; bases not matched to a gene: 2. Germline V gene sequence: CDR1 MGHRA, CDR2 YSYEKL. This CDR3 has 18 amino acids. CDR3 region: CASSQGLAGGLAKNIQYF. The CDR3 DNA reads TGCGCCAGCAGCCAGGGACTAGCGGGGGGGCTAGCCAAAAACATTCAGTACTTC.

V is TRBV3-1 (or the pseudogene TRBV3-2) and J is TRBJ1-2; D is ambiguous. This CDR3 has 11 amino acids. Trimming shortened V by 3 bases and J by 8 bases, and 7 bases separated the two germline ends. The germline V gene encodes CDR1 LGHDT and CDR2 YNNKEL (reference sequence). CDR3: CASSQAEGYTF. The CDR3, as DNA: TGTGCCAGCAGCCAGGCAGAAGGCTACACCTTC.

This rearrangement joins TRBV21-1 to TRBJ2-2; TRBD2 reflects the table's D call only, with no check against the DNA. TRBV21-1 is designated a pseudogene. CDR3 length: 13 amino acids. CDR3 residues: CASSNSEPRELFF. CDR3 DNA sequence: TGTGCCAGCAGCAATAGCGAACCTCGGGAGCTGTTTTTT.

This sequence joins TRBV4-3 and TRBJ2-3, with a possible D match to TRBD1 (7 bases). V was cut by 0 bases and J by 5 bases, with 15 bases left in between. The CDR3 contains 16 residues. Germline V CDR1 and CDR2: LGHNA, YSLEER. The CDR3 spells CASSQDWGDRKDTQYF. CDR3 nucleotide sequence: TGCGCCAGCAGCCAAGATTGGGGGGACAGAAAAGATACGCAGTATTTT.

The rearrangement joins TRBV30 to TRBJ1-1, with unresolved D. The germline V and J ends were trimmed by 5 bases and 6 bases, with 13 bases remaining between them. Germline lookup yields CDR1 GTSNPN and CDR2 SVGIG (reference sequence). The CDR3 sequence is 12 residues long. The CDR3 loop reads CAWLPAGSEAFF. CDR3 nucleotides: TGTGCCTGGCTCCCCGCAGGTTCTGAAGCTTTCTTT.

In its sample, this clone was seen a few times. The chain combines TRBV12-3 or TRBV12-4 with TRBJ1-1; a possible D gene is TRBD1 (5 bases). CDR3 length equals 13 residues. V lost 7 bases and J 0 bases, leaving 9 bases between the germline ends. CDR3 DNA sequence: TGTGCCAGCATGGCAGGGATGAACACTGAAGCTTTCTTT. It yields the protein CASMAGMNTEAFF.

The chain combines TRBV28 with TRBJ1-1; no clear D gene. The CDR3 contains 12 residues. The germline V gene encodes CDR1 MDHEN and CDR2 SYDVKM. The V end lost 2 bases, the J end lost 2 bases, and 3 bases lay between the germline ends. CDR3: CASSLQNTEAFF. CDR3 sequence (DNA): TGTGCCAGCAGTTTACAAAACACTGAAGCTTTCTTT.

This chain connects TRBV27 to TRBJ1-3; perhaps TRBD1 as D (6 bases). The CDR3 length is 15 residues. The V gene lost 5 bases and the J gene lost 4 bases, with 15 bases spanning the gap. Germline assignment: CDR1 MNHEY and CDR2 SMNVEV (reference sequence). In nucleotides, the CDR3 is TGTGCCAGCAGTACGTCAGGGGCGCGAGGAAACACCATATATTTT. It is translated as CASSTSGARGNTIYF.

CDR3 sequence (DNA): TGTGCCATCAGTGAGTCGACAGGGGGCTATAGAGAGACCCAGTACTTC. Protein: CAISESTGGYRETQYF. This chain connects TRBV10-3 to TRBJ2-5, with TRBD1 identical over 10 bases. Germline V gene sequence: CDR1 ENHRY, CDR2 SYGVKD. V lost 0 bases and J lost 4; bases outside the gene matches: 5. The CDR3 totals 16 residues.

The chain uses TRBV13 and TRBJ2-3; 7 nucleotides align to TRBD1. The CDR3 is made up of 15 amino acids. CDR1 PRHDT and CDR2 FYEKMQ come from the germline V gene (reference sequence). V shed 0 bases and J 1 base; nucleotides not matched to a gene: 1. The CDR3 DNA reads as TGTGCCAGCAGCTTAGGGCAGGGGGGCACAGATACGCAGTATTTT. Its translation is CASSLGQGGTDTQYF.

The chain is built from TRBV27 and TRBJ1-2; possible D gene TRBD1, 5 bases. This CDR3 is built from 13 residues. The germline V gene has CDR1 MNHEY and CDR2 SMNVEV (reference sequence). V lost 6 bases and J lost 4, with 12 bases in between. The CDR3 coding sequence is TGTGCCAGCAGGGACACGGAGATCTATGGCTACACCTTC. This codes for CASRDTEIYGYTF.

The rearrangement joins TRBV27 to TRBJ2-3; 10 bases align to TRBD2. CDR3 length: 18 amino acids. Losses at the gene ends were 2 bases for V and 0 bases for J; bases not matched to a gene: 8. Germline V gene data show CDR1 as MNHEY and CDR2 as SMNVEV (reference sequence). The DNA for the CDR3 is TGTGCCAGCAGTTTAGGGGCTAGCGGGAGATTTAGCACAGATACGCAGTATTTT. This codes for CASSLGASGRFSTDTQYF.

The chain is built from TRBV10-3 and TRBJ1-5; maybe TRBD1 (5 bases). CDR1 ENHRY and CDR2 SYGVKD come from the germline V gene. The germline V and J ends were trimmed by 6 bases and 5 bases, with 11 bases remaining between them. The CDR3 sequence is 13 residues long. The DNA of the CDR3 is TGTGCCATCAGGGCAGGGTCTGATCAGCCCCAGCATTTT. It is translated as CAIRAGSDQPQHF.

This clone was recorded only once. The gene calls are TRBV11-2 and TRBJ1-6, with a possible D match to TRBD1 (5 bases). V was trimmed by 2 bases and J by 8 bases, leaving 10 bases between them. Germline V CDR1 and CDR2: SGHAT, FQNNGV. The CDR3 has 14 amino acids. CDR3 sequence: CASSLQGLDSPLHF. The DNA of the CDR3 is TGTGCCAGCAGCTTACAGGGTCTGGATTCACCCCTCCACTTT.

This clone was detected only once. This rearrangement joins TRBV15 to TRBJ1-5, with 7 bases lining up with TRBD1. Trimming at V came to 4 bases and at J to 4 bases, leaving 4 bases not matched to a gene. Germline V gene lookup returns CDR1 LNHNV and CDR2 YYDKDF (reference sequence). This CDR3 spans 14 amino acids. CDR3 residues: CATSTMTGNQPQHF. In nucleotides, the CDR3 is TGTGCCACCAGCACCATGACAGGGAATCAGCCCCAGCATTTT.

The gene calls are TRBV7-9 and TRBJ2-5; D might be TRBD2 (5 bases). The length of the CDR3 is 15 residues. Germline values: CDR1 SEHNR, CDR2 FQNEAQ (reference sequence). V dropped 0 bases and J dropped 5 bases, with 13 bases sitting between them. CDR3 DNA: TGTGCCAGCAGCTTAGCGGGAGTTAATTGGGAGACCCAGTACTTC. This translates into CASSLAGVNWETQYF.

A single count supports this clone. The rearrangement links TRBV5-1 to TRBJ2-3, with a possible D match to TRBD1 (6 bases). Germline assignment: CDR1 SGHRS and CDR2 YFSETQ. The CDR3 runs 15 residues. V lost 4 bases and J 0 bases, leaving 12 bases between the germline ends. For the CDR3, the DNA is TGCGCCAGCAGCCAGGACAGTTCTAGCACAGATACGCAGTATTTT. Translation: CASSQDSSSTDTQYF.